Sequencing of this T cell receptor (beta chain) was carried out in a study of cytomegalovirus exposure and HLA in healthy donors. Germline loops: CDR1 SGHDN, CDR2 FVKESK. V lost 0 bases and J 4 bases, leaving 15 bases between the germline ends. The CDR3 length is 17 residues. The primer mix had 60 Vbeta and 13 Jbeta primers. Original handling: It was a later analysis that counted roughly 80 million unique TCR beta chains, of which 9 million to 13 million were shared. Produced via immunoSEQ multiplex PCR; TCRdb's table is partial and in-frame only. That table furnishes V, J and clone size, whereas the DNA furnished D and trimming. This table holds 150,000 to 200,000 clones, around 80% found once.

The sequence came from a woman between 25 and 40 years old in good health and CMV-seropositive. This chain joins TRBV14 and TRBJ1-4; no reliable D call. The sequenced sample consisted of PBMCs. The CDR3 DNA follows: TGTGCCAGCAGCCAAGATACTCCCGGTCTCCGTAATGAAAAACTGTTTTTT. As protein: CASSQDTPGLRNEKLFF.